The TCR beta chain described here comes from a study of CD8+ T cells in alopecia areata. Study at large: Patients in the treated group were given tofacitinib by mouth, 5 to 10 mg twice a day.

Treatment noted: oral pan-JAK inhibitor, 5-10 mg twice daily. Isolated RNA was reverse transcribed into cDNA used as the sequencing template. Sequenced by immunoSEQ multiplex PCR; TCRdb stores in-frame clones only, minus some. The table has roughly 180,000 clones, 60% to 70% seen once. The source is a human donor with alopecia areata. Sequencing was performed on CD4+ T cells sorted from blood, taken at week 4, from a patient treated with tofacitinib.

This CDR3 reads CASSFQETQYF. The CDR3 DNA is TGTGCCAGCAGCTTTCAAGAGACCCAGTACTTC. V usage is TRBV11-1 and J usage is TRBJ2-5; D is unclear. V lost 3 bases and J lost 2, with 1 base in between. The CDR3 contains 11 residues. Looked up from germline, CDR1 is SGHAT and CDR2 is FQDESV (reference sequence).